These 14 T cell receptor beta chains originate from one sample sequenced in a study of Ad26.COV2.S vaccination and SARS-CoV-2 variants. Generated by immunoSEQ multiplex PCR, the TCRdb table keeps only in-frame clones and is missing some. The sample records 200,000 to 300,000 clones, around 85% being singletons. The treatment: roughly 19 received Ad26.COV2.S at low or high dose, single or two shots; 5 received placebo; per-sample allocation not given. Sample collection was performed on day 63 after the first vaccine or placebo injection. This material consisted of peripheral blood, taken in a trial of Ad26.COV2.S vaccine versus placebo. The receptors derive from a person between 18 and 60 years old who received the Ad26.COV2.S COVID-19 vaccine or a placebo.

The chain has TRBV11-3 and TRBJ2-2; the D gene is possibly TRBD2 (6 bases). The CDR3 has 17 amino acids. The ends were cut back, 0 bases at V and 4 bases at J, with 15 bases in the middle. Germline values: CDR1 SGHNT, CDR2 YENEEA. CDR3: CASSLERGKRVTGELFF. CDR3 in DNA: TGTGCCAGCAGCTTAGAAAGGGGAAAGCGGGTCACCGGGGAGCTGTTTTTT.

J is TRBJ2-1 and V is TRBV3-1 (or the pseudogene TRBV3-2); 8 nucleotides align to TRBD2. V trimming: 2 bases; J trimming: 0 bases; junction bases outside the gene matches: 15. The CDR3 consists of 20 residues. Germline values: CDR1 LGHDT, CDR2 YNNKEL (reference sequence). CDR3 loop: CASSQTRLAGKLSSYNEQFF. Here the CDR3 DNA reads TGTGCCAGCAGCCAAACCCGGCTAGCGGGCAAATTGAGCTCCTACAATGAGCAGTTCTTC.

This chain connects TRBV6-4 to TRBJ2-1; perhaps TRBD2 as D (6 bases). In germline, CDR1 is MRHNA, CDR2 SNTAGT. The CDR3 is 13 residues long. Trimming cost V 4 bases and J 2 bases, with 6 bases left between them. The CDR3 bases are TGTGCCAGCAGTGGGGGGGCCTACAATGAGCAGTTCTTC. Translation: CASSGGAYNEQFF.

The chain recombines TRBV7-9 with TRBJ1-2; D is undetermined. Per the germline V gene, CDR1 is SEHNR and CDR2 is FQNEAQ (reference sequence). V lost 1 base to trimming and J lost 2 bases, with 11 bases between them. This CDR3 is 15 amino acids long. The CDR3 sequence is CASSLGEGWNYGYTF. In nucleotides, the CDR3 is TGTGCCAGCAGCTTAGGTGAAGGGTGGAACTATGGCTACACCTTC.

This clone was observed a single time. The V and J genes are TRBV4-1 and TRBJ1-2; D not certain. Germline CDR1 is MGHRA and CDR2 is YSYEKL. With 4 bases removed from V and 8 bases from J, the gap between germline ends came to 14 bases. This CDR3 contains 13 residues. The CDR3 loop is CASSRGGIEGYTF. CDR3 sequence (DNA): TGCGCCAGCAGCCGGGGAGGGATTGAGGGCTACACCTTC.

The DNA for the CDR3 is TGTGCCAGCAGCGTGGAGAGAAGCAACGAGCAGTACTTC. As protein: CASSVERSNEQYF. The rearrangement joins TRBV7-9 to TRBJ2-7; D ambiguous. Trimming took 5 bases from V and 5 from J, leaving 13 bases between them. The CDR3 runs 13 residues. Germline V gene data show CDR1 as SEHNR and CDR2 as FQNEAQ (reference sequence). Full variable domain (rest looked up from reference TRBV7-9 and TRBJ2-7): DTGVSQNPRHKITKRGQNVTFRCDPISEHNRLYWYRQTLGQGPEFLTYFQNEAQLEKSRLLSDRFSAERPKGSFSTLEIQRTEQGDSAMYLCASSVERSNEQYFGPGTRLTVT.

This clone was counted once. V gene TRBV4-3 combines with J gene TRBJ2-5; D unresolved. V lost 6 bases and J lost 5, with 13 bases in between. Looked up from germline, CDR1 is LGHNA and CDR2 is YSLEER. The CDR3 spans 13 residues. In DNA form, the CDR3 reads TGCGCCAGCAGTCTCATGGATGGGGAGACCCAGTACTTC. Protein product: CASSLMDGETQYF.

The CDR3: CASSYRTGETEAFF. CDR3 coding DNA: TGTGCCAGCAGTTACCGGACAGGGGAAACTGAAGCTTTCTTT. The genes are TRBV6-5 and TRBJ1-1; 9 positions match TRBD1. The V and J ends lost 2 bases and 5 bases, in that order; junction bases with no gene match: 3. This CDR3 spans 14 amino acids. Germline V gene sequence: CDR1 MNHEY, CDR2 SVGAGI.

This chain joins TRBV19 and TRBJ1-1; D may be TRBD1 (6 bases). Per the germline V gene, CDR1 is LNHDA and CDR2 is SQIVND (reference sequence). The length of the CDR3 is 14 residues. Trimming cost V 6 bases and J 8 bases, with 19 bases left between them. This CDR3 is CASRPGAPRTEAFF. The CDR3 nucleotides read TGTGCCAGTAGACCAGGGGCCCCTAGGACAGAAGCTTTCTTT.

This rearrangement joins TRBV12-5 to TRBJ1-2; 7 bases fit TRBD1. Looked up from germline, CDR1 is LGHNT and CDR2 is FRNRAP. J lost 8 bases, V lost 0 bases, and 12 bases had no gene match. The CDR3 covers 16 residues. The CDR3 sequence: CASGLVLGQTSWGYTF. The DNA of the CDR3 is TGTGCTAGTGGTTTGGTACTGGGACAGACTTCTTGGGGCTACACCTTC.

This chain connects TRBV25-1 to TRBJ2-1; TRBD1 matches at 8 bases. The CDR3 is 15 amino acids. The germline V gene has CDR1 MGHDK and CDR2 SYGVNS. J gave up 4 bases and V 5 bases, and 7 bases lay outside the gene matches. CDR3 loop: CASSTTGGEYNEQFF. CDR3 nucleotides: TGTGCCAGCAGTACTACAGGGGGAGAATACAATGAGCAGTTCTTC.

This chain links TRBV7-9 with TRBJ1-1; D might be TRBD1 (6 bases). The germline gives CDR1 SEHNR, CDR2 FQNEAQ (reference sequence). Trimming took 11 bases from V and 5 from J, leaving 24 bases between them. The CDR3 has 15 residues. DNA of the CDR3: TGTGCCGGCCAACGCCATGGGGGGCGAAGGACTGAAGCTTTCTTT. Its translation: CAGQRHGGRRTEAFF.

The rearrangement joins TRBV5-4 to TRBJ1-2; 12 bases match TRBD1. This CDR3 is 15 amino acids long. The J segment lost 5 bases and the V segment lost 4 bases, leaving 6 bases of the junction unmatched. In germline, CDR1 is SGHNT, CDR2 YYREEE (reference sequence). The CDR3, as DNA: TGTGCCAGCAGCCCGGGACAGGGGGCCTCTTATGGCTACACCTTC. As protein: CASSPGQGASYGYTF.

CDR3 protein: CASSLKNQETQYF. The CDR3 nucleotides read TGTGCCAGCAGCTTGAAGAACCAAGAGACCCAGTACTTC. This sequence joins TRBV7-9 and TRBJ2-5, with unresolved D. This CDR3 is built from 13 residues. CDR1 SEHNR and CDR2 FQNEAQ come from the germline V gene (reference sequence). Trimming took off 3 bases at V and 0 bases at J, with 5 bases between the two ends.